One and the same sample provided the 24 T cell receptor beta chains below, sequenced in a study of T-cell memory formation after mild COVID-19 (dated by TCRdb to the early 2020s). The library was prepared using 5' RACE. Sequencing took place on an Illumina NovaSeq 6000. TCRdb trimmed the raw reads at Q25, called clones with MiXCR and kept productive beta chains. Rows matching on CDR3 protein sequence are summarized as one entry with the most common DNA and genes. The sample table lists under 300,000 distinct CDR3 sequences, roughly 9.4% of them with a count of one. The top ten hold under 25% of the sample. Sequences were obtained from PBMCs or a T cell subset sorted from them (not recorded which). Receptors were obtained from a man between 18 and 35 years old who had mild COVID-19 (a few samples of this study predate the infection). The sample titles of this study are shuffled in the database, so cell type and time point are left out; the donor was told from shared clones.

This clonotype was seen a few times. This chain joins TRBV7-9 and TRBJ1-1; TRBD1 aligns across 10 bases. With V trimmed by 5 bases and J by 3 bases, 3 bases remained unmatched. In germline, CDR1 is SEHNR, CDR2 FQNEAQ (reference sequence). This CDR3 is 14 amino acids long. The CDR3 protein is CASSVGQGDTEAFF. CDR3 DNA: TGTGCCAGCAGCGTCGGACAGGGGGACACTGAAGCTTTCTTT.

This clonotype was seen ten or more times. This sequence joins TRBV5-1 and TRBJ1-1; D is unresolved. CDR1 SGHRS and CDR2 YFSETQ come from the germline V gene. CDR3 length: 13 amino acids. V was clipped by 4 bases and J by 1 base, with 8 bases between them. The CDR3: CASSEDGNTEAFF. The CDR3, as DNA: TGCGCCAGCAGCGAGGACGGGAACACTGAAGCTTTCTTT.

This clonotype was counted only a few times. This chain joins TRBV24-1 and TRBJ2-1; D might be TRBD2 (6 bases). This CDR3 has 16 amino acids. Germline V gene lookup returns CDR1 KGHDR and CDR2 SFDVKD. V was trimmed by 1 base and J by 0 bases, leaving 9 bases between them. CDR3 sequence: CATSDFRGSSYNEQFF. The CDR3 coding sequence is TGTGCCACCAGTGATTTCCGGGGGAGCTCCTACAATGAGCAGTTCTTC.

Only a few counts were recorded for this clonotype. V usage is TRBV7-2 and J usage is TRBJ2-7; no reliable D call. From germline, CDR1 is SGHTA and CDR2 FQGNSA. This CDR3 is 12 amino acids long. Trimming took off 4 bases at V and 6 bases at J, with 10 bases between the two ends. Here the CDR3 reads CASSSGRLEQYF. DNA for the CDR3: TGTGCCAGCAGCTCAGGCAGGCTCGAGCAGTACTTC.

This clonotype was recorded a few times. This chain links TRBV5-6 with TRBJ1-2, with TRBD1 matching 7 bases. V shed 5 bases and J 2 bases; nucleotides not matched to a gene: 3. The germline gives CDR1 SGHDT, CDR2 YYEEEE. The CDR3 loop spans 13 amino acids. CDR3 sequence reads: CASRTGQNYGYTF. The DNA for the CDR3 is TGTGCCAGCAGAACGGGACAGAACTATGGCTACACCTTC.

V and J are TRBV5-6 and TRBJ2-3; the D gene is possibly TRBD1 (5 bases). V lost 5 bases and J 2 bases, leaving 18 bases between the germline ends. The CDR3 is 16 amino acids. The germline V gene encodes CDR1 SGHDT and CDR2 YYEEEE. CDR3 in DNA: TGTGCCAGCAGTTCGACAATGACAGACATCACAGATACGCAGTATTTT. As protein: CASSSTMTDITDTQYF.

This clonotype was counted only a few times. This chain links TRBV2 with TRBJ2-7; the D is unclear. CDR1 and CDR2 (germline): SNHLY, FYNNEI. V lost 5 bases and J lost 3, with 5 bases in between. The CDR3 is made up of 11 amino acids. The CDR3 sequence: CASSFSYEQYV. CDR3 nucleotide sequence: TGTGCCAGCAGTTTTAGCTACGAGCAGTACGTC.

This chain uses TRBV5-5 with TRBJ2-2; 9 bases line up with TRBD1. Germline CDR1 is SGHKS and CDR2 is YYEKEE (reference sequence). This CDR3 region has 17 residues. The junction had 9 bases not matched to a gene; V was cut back by 4 bases and J by 2 bases. Here the CDR3 reads CASSPLGTGTNTGELFF. The CDR3 bases are TGTGCCAGCAGCCCCCTTGGGACAGGGACCAACACCGGGGAGCTGTTTTTT. The entire variable domain, with the rest obtained from reference TRBV5-5 and TRBJ2-2, is as follows: DAGVTQSPTHLIKTRGQQVTLRCSPISGHKSVSWYQQVLGQGPQFIFQYYEKEERGRGNFPDRFSARQFPNYSSELNVNALLLGDSALYLCASSPLGTGTNTGELFFGEGSRLTVL.

This clonotype has just a few counts. The chain recombines TRBV11-2 with TRBJ2-5; 8 bases are a match to TRBD2. V dropped 4 bases and J dropped 5; count of bases not matched to a gene: 12. The CDR3 is 16 residues long. Germline V CDR1 and CDR2: SGHAT, FQNNGV. The CDR3 is CASSSVYGTSVETQYF. CDR3 DNA sequence: TGTGCCAGCAGCTCGGTTTACGGGACTAGTGTGGAGACCCAGTACTTC.

This clonotype was picked up a small number of times. This chain joins TRBV27 and TRBJ1-1, with D possibly TRBD1 on 5 matching bases. The CDR3 extends over 12 amino acids. With 5 bases removed from V and 8 bases from J, the gap between germline ends came to 12 bases. The V gene's germline CDR1 is MNHEY and CDR2 SMNVEV (reference sequence). The CDR3 here is CASSRDGHEAFF. CDR3 DNA sequence: TGTGCCAGCAGTAGAGACGGACACGAAGCTTTCTTT.

This chain connects TRBV5-1 to TRBJ1-1; D possibly corresponds to TRBD1 (5 bases). V lost 0 bases to trimming and J lost 11 bases, with 23 bases between them. The CDR3 totals 16 residues. Germline assignment: CDR1 SGHRS and CDR2 YFSETQ. CDR3 sequence reads: CASSLVGGAGLQVAFF. CDR3 DNA: TGCGCCAGCAGCTTGGTCGGAGGAGCAGGGCTACAAGTCGCTTTCTTT.

There are a few counts of this clonotype. The V and J genes are TRBV5-1 and TRBJ1-1; tentative D call: TRBD1 (6 bases). The V gene's germline CDR1 is SGHRS and CDR2 YFSETQ. The CDR3 extends over 15 amino acids. V lost 4 bases and J lost 1, with 14 bases in between. Written as DNA, the CDR3 is TGCGCCAGCAGCCCCCCGGACAGATCGAACACTGAAGCTTTCTTT. Its protein product is CASSPPDRSNTEAFF.

This clonotype was counted at least ten times. The chain combines TRBV5-1 with TRBJ2-5; D ambiguous. Trimming shortened V by 0 bases and J by 5 bases, and 8 bases separated the two germline ends. Germline assignment: CDR1 SGHRS and CDR2 YFSETQ. The CDR3 contains 13 residues. CDR3 DNA sequence: TGCGCCAGCAGCTTGGACGCTGCGGAGACCCAGTACTTC. Translating gives CASSLDAAETQYF.

The CDR3: CASRETAGQVDEQYF. For the CDR3, the DNA is TGTGCCAGCAGGGAAACAGCTGGACAGGTCGACGAGCAGTACTTC. The rearrangement joins TRBV2 to TRBJ2-7; 7 bases fit TRBD1. This CDR3 is 15 amino acids long. From germline, CDR1 is SNHLY and CDR2 FYNNEI. The trim removed 6 bases at V and 5 bases at J, leaving 13 bases unmatched.

This clonotype was seen many times. The chain combines TRBV24-1 with TRBJ2-3, with a weak D call TRBD2 (6 bases). V lost 8 bases, J lost 0 bases, and 11 bases lay in between. The germline V gene encodes CDR1 KGHDR and CDR2 SFDVKD. The CDR3 has 14 residues. The CDR3 sequence is CATNPGLSTDTQYF. CDR3 nucleotide sequence: TGTGCCACCAACCCGGGACTCAGCACAGATACGCAGTATTTT.

This clonotype was detected ten times or more. The genes are TRBV4-2 and TRBJ2-4, with TRBD2 matching over 13 bases. CDR3 length equals 18 residues. Germline CDR1 and CDR2: LGHNA and YNFKEQ. With 1 base clipped from V and 9 bases from J, the junction kept 12 bases outside the gene matches. The chain's CDR3 is CASSQARGTSGVIAIQYF. The CDR3 bases are TGTGCCAGCAGCCAAGCGCGTGGGACTAGCGGGGTTATTGCCATTCAGTACTTC.

V is TRBV7-2 and J is TRBJ1-1; D is unresolved. The CDR3 runs to 14 residues. Germline CDR1 SGHTA, CDR2 FQGNSA. V lost 5 bases to trimming and J lost 4 bases, with 14 bases between them. Written as DNA, the CDR3 is TGTGCCAGCAGCCGACCTAGACGCAGCACTGAAGCTTTCTTT. Amino acid sequence: CASSRPRRSTEAFF.

The rearrangement links TRBV12-3 or TRBV12-4 to TRBJ1-5; D is perhaps TRBD1 (5 bases). Trimming cost V 0 bases and J 7 bases, with 7 bases left between them. CDR3 size: 13 residues. CDR3 in DNA: TGTGCCAGCAGTTTAGCCAGGGCCCAGCCCCAGCATTTT. Protein: CASSLARAQPQHF.

This clonotype was recorded a few times. The chain recombines TRBV20-1 with TRBJ1-5; no clear D. The CDR3 sequence is 13 residues long. CDR1 DFQATT and CDR2 SNEGSKA come from the germline V gene (reference sequence). V was pared by 1 base and J by 4 bases, with 8 bases between. CDR3 in amino acids: CSARVTLNQPQHF. The CDR3 DNA sequence: TGCAGTGCTAGAGTGACACTGAATCAGCCCCAGCATTTT.

This clonotype was counted a few times. This chain connects TRBV29-1 to TRBJ2-5; either TRBD1 or TRBD2 may fit D (6 bases each). This CDR3 has 13 residues. Deletions cut 7 bases from V and 10 bases from J, with 22 bases between. Germline values: CDR1 SQVTM, CDR2 ANQGSEA. This chain's CDR3 is CSAEGGSLGDQYF. CDR3 DNA: TGCAGCGCAGAAGGGGGGTCCTTGGGGGACCAGTACTTC.

This sequence joins TRBV7-9 and TRBJ1-4, with D hard to call. The CDR3 has 15 amino acids. Germline V gives CDR1 SEHNR, CDR2 FQNEAQ (reference sequence). The V end lost 2 bases, the J end lost 7 bases, and 14 bases lay between the germline ends. CDR3 nucleotide sequence: TGTGCCAGCAGCTTAATTGGGTTGGCGGGTGAAAAACTGTTTTTT. Translating it yields CASSLIGLAGEKLFF.

The chain employs TRBV7-2 and TRBJ1-1; no clear D. Germline CDR1 is SGHTA and CDR2 is FQGNSA. The V gene lost 5 bases and the J gene lost 8 bases, with 12 bases spanning the gap. The CDR3 has 12 residues. The CDR3 reads CASSGRGLEAFF. The CDR3 DNA reads TGTGCCAGCAGCGGCCGGGGTCTGGAAGCTTTCTTT.

This clonotype occurred a few times. The chain links TRBV5-6 to TRBJ2-5; D possibly uses TRBD1 or TRBD2 (6 bases each). Trimming shortened V by 7 bases and J by 2 bases, and 12 bases separated the two germline ends. The CDR3 loop spans 13 amino acids. Germline CDR1 reads SGHDT; CDR2 reads YYEEEE. CDR3 sequence reads: CASGGTRQETQYF. The CDR3 DNA reads as TGTGCCAGCGGCGGGACAAGACAAGAGACCCAGTACTTC.

A few counts support this clonotype. The CDR3 DNA reads as TGTGCCAGCAGCCCCATAGGATGGGACAACAGAATGACTCAGAACACTGAAGCTTTCTTT. Amino acid sequence: CASSPIGWDNRMTQNTEAFF. V usage is TRBV3-1 and J usage is TRBJ1-1; maybe TRBD1 (6 bases). Germline loops: CDR1 LGHDT, CDR2 YNNKEL (reference sequence). Trimming removed 4 bases at V and 1 base at J, with 28 bases between. CDR3 size: 20 residues. Filled out from reference TRBV3-1 and TRBJ1-1, the complete variable domain reads DTAVSQTPKYLVTQMGNDKSIKCEQNLGHDTMYWYKQDSKKFLKIMFSYNNKELIINETVPNRFSPKSPDKAHLNLHINSLELGDSAVYFCASSPIGWDNRMTQNTEAFFGQGTRLTVV.